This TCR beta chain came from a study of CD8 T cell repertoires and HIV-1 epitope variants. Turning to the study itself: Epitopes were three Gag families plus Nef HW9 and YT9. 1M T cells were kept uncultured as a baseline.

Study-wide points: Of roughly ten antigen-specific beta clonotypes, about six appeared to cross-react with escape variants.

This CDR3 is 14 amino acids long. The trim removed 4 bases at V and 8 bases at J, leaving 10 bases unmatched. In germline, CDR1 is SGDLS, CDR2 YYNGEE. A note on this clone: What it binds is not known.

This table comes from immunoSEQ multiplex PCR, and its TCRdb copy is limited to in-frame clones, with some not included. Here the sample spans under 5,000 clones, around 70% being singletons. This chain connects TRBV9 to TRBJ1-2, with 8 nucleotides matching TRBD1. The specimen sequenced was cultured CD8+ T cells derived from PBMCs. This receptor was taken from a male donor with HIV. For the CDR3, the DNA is TGTGCCAGCAGCACTCCGGGACAGGTTCTCGGCTACACCTTC. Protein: CASSTPGQVLGYTF. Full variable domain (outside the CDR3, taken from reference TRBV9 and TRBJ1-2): DSGVTQTPKHLITATGQRVTLRCSPRSGDLSVYWYQQSLDQGLQFLIQYYNGEERAKGNILERFSAQQFPDLHSELNLSSLELGDSALYFCASSTPGQVLGYTFGSGTRLTVV.